This passage covers 22 T cell receptor beta chains from one sample sequenced in a study of CD8 T cells in Susac syndrome. Random hexamers were used to reverse transcribe about 0.45 to 1 ug of RNA. MiXCR, applied by TCRdb to the immunoSEQ multiplex PCR reads, yields one record per CDR3 protein. The sample contains approximately 300,000 distinct CDR3 sequences, about 82% of which appear only once. Input material: CD8+ T cells from PBMCs. The receptor set was obtained from a human donor with multiple sclerosis.

V gene TRBV7-6 combines with J gene TRBJ2-7; possibly TRBD2 for D (6 bases). CDR1 is SGHVS and CDR2 is FNYEAQ in the germline V gene. Trimming cost V 2 bases and J 3 bases, with 8 bases left between them. This CDR3 contains 13 residues. CDR3 sequence: CASSLIGSYEQYF. In DNA form, the CDR3 reads TGTGCCAGCAGCTTAATCGGGAGCTACGAGCAGTACTTC.

The chain uses TRBV30 and TRBJ2-1, with unresolved D. Germline assignment: CDR1 GTSNPN and CDR2 SVGIG (reference sequence). Trimming left V 0 bases short and J 2 bases short, with 8 bases between. The CDR3 has 14 residues. The CDR3 DNA is TGTGCCTGGAGTGTCGGTGGGACCTACAATGAGCAGTTCTTC. Its translation is CAWSVGGTYNEQFF.

The chain links TRBV12-3 or TRBV12-4 to TRBJ2-1; 9 bases match TRBD2. V shed 5 bases and J 9 bases; nucleotides not matched to a gene: 11. This CDR3 is 15 amino acids long. CDR3 sequence reads: CASSALAGRESEQFF. CDR3 nucleotides: TGTGCCAGCAGTGCCCTAGCGGGAAGGGAAAGTGAGCAGTTCTTC.

The chain employs TRBV4-3 and TRBJ2-1; possibly TRBD2 for D (6 bases). The CDR3 runs 16 residues. Germline CDR1 reads LGHNA; CDR2 reads YSLEER. With 1 base removed from V and 3 bases from J, the gap between germline ends came to 13 bases. The CDR3 region is CASSQGSRRDYNEQFF. The CDR3 bases are TGCGCCAGCAGCCAAGGTAGCCGGCGGGACTACAATGAGCAGTTCTTC.

A few counts support this clonotype. This chain connects TRBV5-6 to TRBJ1-1; 9 bases match TRBD1. Per the germline V gene, CDR1 is SGHDT and CDR2 is YYEEEE. The CDR3 has 14 amino acids. Losses at the gene ends were 0 bases for V and 4 bases for J; bases not matched to a gene: 1. CDR3 region: CASSLGTGVTEAFF. DNA for the CDR3: TGTGCCAGCAGCTTGGGGACAGGGGTCACTGAAGCTTTCTTT.

The rearrangement links TRBV7-9 to TRBJ2-1; D is perhaps TRBD2 (6 bases). This CDR3 is built from 16 residues. CDR1 SEHNR and CDR2 FQNEAQ come from the germline V gene (reference sequence). V lost 6 bases to trimming and J lost 0 bases, with 15 bases between them. CDR3 loop: CASSPAWGGSYNEQFF. The CDR3 coding sequence is TGTGCCAGCAGTCCAGCGTGGGGAGGCTCCTACAATGAGCAGTTCTTC.

The chain joins TRBV5-6 to TRBJ2-1; D call uncertain. The CDR3 runs to 13 residues. CDR1 is SGHDT, CDR2 YYEEEE, per germline. The V end lost 3 bases, the J end lost 6 bases, and 10 bases lay between the germline ends. The DNA of the CDR3 is TGTGCCAGCAGCTCCATGACATTCAATGAGCAGTTCTTC. This encodes CASSSMTFNEQFF.

V gene TRBV7-3 combines with J gene TRBJ2-2; D uncertain. Trimming removed 5 bases at V and 6 bases at J, with 10 bases between. CDR3 size: 13 residues. Germline values: CDR1 SGHTA, CDR2 FQGTGA. CDR3 amino acids: CASSVLHPGELFF. The CDR3 region has the DNA TGTGCCAGCAGCGTCCTCCATCCCGGGGAGCTGTTTTTT.

The rearrangement joins TRBV27 to TRBJ2-3, with D tentatively TRBD2 (6 bases). CDR1 and CDR2 from the germline V gene are MNHEY and SMNVEV (reference sequence). The CDR3 sequence is 15 residues long. Trimming took 4 bases from V and 4 from J, leaving 15 bases between them. CDR3 region: CASSSGSRLADTQYF. As DNA, the CDR3 is TGTGCCAGCAGTTCCGGGAGCCGACTAGCAGATACGCAGTATTTT.

CDR3 amino acids: CSVKAGASEKLFF. CDR3 sequence (DNA): TGCAGTGTTAAGGCAGGGGCATCGGAAAAACTGTTTTTT. V gene TRBV20-1 combines with J gene TRBJ1-4; possible D gene TRBD1, 6 bases. CDR1 and CDR2 (germline): DFQATT, SNEGSKA (reference sequence). V lost 7 bases to trimming and J lost 8 bases, with 17 bases between them. This CDR3 spans 13 amino acids.

The chain has TRBV7-2 and TRBJ2-2; D is uncertain. The CDR3 has 14 residues. Germline-derived CDR1 and CDR2 are SGHTA and FQGNSA. Trimming removed 0 bases at V and 5 bases at J, with 7 bases between. The CDR3 reads CASSLAVTTGELFF. In nucleotides, the CDR3 is TGTGCCAGCAGCTTAGCGGTAACGACCGGGGAGCTGTTTTTT. Full variable domain (rest looked up from reference TRBV7-2 and TRBJ2-2): GAGVSQSPSNKVTEKGKDVELRCDPISGHTALYWYRQSLGQGLEFLIYFQGNSAPDKSGLPSDRFSAERTGGSVSTLTIQRTQQEDSAVYLCASSLAVTTGELFFGEGSRLTVL.

The chain links TRBV11-2 to TRBJ1-1, with D uncertain. V shed 3 bases and J shed 0 bases, with 8 bases lying between them. Germline V CDR1 and CDR2: SGHAT, FQNNGV. This CDR3 has 14 amino acids. The DNA for the CDR3 is TGTGCCAGCAGCTTTCCGACTATGAACACTGAAGCTTTCTTT. Protein sequence: CASSFPTMNTEAFF.

The chain employs TRBV5-4 and TRBJ2-1, with 13 bases matching TRBD2. V lost 4 bases to trimming and J lost 10 bases; unmatched junction nucleotides: 14. Germline loops: CDR1 SGHNT, CDR2 YYREEE (reference sequence). CDR3 length: 17 amino acids. In DNA form, the CDR3 reads TGTGCCAGCAGCCATCCCACTAGCGGGAGGGCCTCGGGGGAGCAGTTCTTC. Its protein product is CASSHPTSGRASGEQFF.

The chain couples TRBV28 to TRBJ2-1, with 10 positions matching TRBD1. V was clipped by 5 bases and J by 9 bases; unmatched bases: 10. Germline lookup yields CDR1 MDHEN and CDR2 SYDVKM. The length of the CDR3 is 15 residues. The CDR3 reads CASSPPGTGVIEQFF. The CDR3 region has the DNA TGTGCCAGCAGTCCTCCCGGGACAGGGGTAATTGAGCAGTTCTTC.

This clonotype turned up a few times. The J gene is TRBJ1-3, the V gene TRBV6-5; 7 positions match TRBD1. The germline V gene encodes CDR1 MNHEY and CDR2 SVGAGI. V dropped 4 bases and J dropped 7; count of bases not matched to a gene: 16. This CDR3 has 17 amino acids. The CDR3 DNA follows: TGTGCCAGCAGTTCCTCCGAGGGTCTTCTCAGGGGGAACACCATATATTTT. Protein product: CASSSSEGLLRGNTIYF.

The V call is TRBV4-3, the J call TRBJ1-5; D remains unclear. V was clipped by 0 bases and J by 4 bases, with 13 bases between them. The germline V gene has CDR1 LGHNA and CDR2 YSLEER. This CDR3 has 16 amino acids. As DNA, the CDR3 is TGCGCCAGCAGCCAAGACCGAGTACCTACTAATCAGCCCCAGCATTTT. Protein sequence: CASSQDRVPTNQPQHF.

The chain employs TRBV9 and TRBJ2-1; D perhaps matches TRBD2 (6 bases). Germline lookup yields CDR1 SGDLS and CDR2 YYNGEE. The CDR3 spans 16 residues. With 2 bases removed from V and 7 bases from J, the gap between germline ends came to 19 bases. CDR3 region: CASSVFVEGGKNEQFF. The CDR3 nucleotides are TGTGCCAGCAGCGTCTTCGTGGAGGGAGGAAAGAATGAGCAGTTCTTC.

The chain uses TRBV11-3 and TRBJ2-3, with 10 bases aligning to TRBD1. The CDR3 totals 17 residues. V shed 5 bases and J 4 bases; nucleotides not matched to a gene: 12. From germline, CDR1 is SGHNT and CDR2 YENEEA. CDR3 DNA: TGTGCCAGCAGCCCCAGTTTCGGGACAGGGGAAGCAGATACGCAGTATTTT. Encoded protein: CASSPSFGTGEADTQYF.

The V call is TRBV27, the J call TRBJ2-7; 12 nucleotides match TRBD2. The V gene end was trimmed by 8 bases and the J gene end by 7 bases; junction bases not matched to a gene: 9. The CDR3 loop spans 14 amino acids. Germline-derived CDR1 and CDR2 are MNHEY and SMNVEV (reference sequence). In DNA, the CDR3 is TGTGCCAGCGTCTCGGGACTAGCGGGCGGGGAGCAGTACTTC. Translating it yields CASVSGLAGGEQYF.

This clonotype was observed a few times. The V gene is TRBV24-1, the J gene TRBJ1-2; D is uncertain. V lost 3 bases to trimming and J lost 0 bases, with 10 bases between them. The CDR3 contains 15 residues. Germline V gene data show CDR1 as KGHDR and CDR2 as SFDVKD. The DNA for the CDR3 is TGTGCCACCAGTGATGGGCCTACTGCTAACTATGGCTACACCTTC. Its translation: CATSDGPTANYGYTF.

This chain connects TRBV20-1 to TRBJ1-1; possible D gene TRBD1, 5 bases. Trimming removed 6 bases at V and 8 bases at J, with 16 bases between. This CDR3 is built from 12 residues. CDR1 and CDR2 from the germline V gene are DFQATT and SNEGSKA (reference sequence). The CDR3, as DNA: TGCAGTGCCAAGGGGCCAACCCCCGAAGCTTTCTTT. Protein product: CSAKGPTPEAFF.

The rearrangement uses TRBV25-1 and TRBJ1-1, with TRBD1 identical over 7 bases. Germline V gene sequence: CDR1 MGHDK, CDR2 SYGVNS. After removal of 1 base from V and 4 bases from J, the junction contained 9 bases not matched to a gene. The CDR3 consists of 16 residues. In DNA, the CDR3 is TGTGCCAGCAGTGAATGGAAAGGAGCAGGGGGCACTGAAGCTTTCTTT. This encodes CASSEWKGAGGTEAFF.